This entry concerns a single T cell receptor beta chain. What it recognizes is unknown. TCRdb's copy holds only in-frame clones and misses some; the assay was immunoSEQ multiplex PCR. The sample holds 45,000 to 60,000 clones; around 79% are singletons and the top ten take approximately 2.1%. The data stem from a study of OX40 agonist ivuxolimab in advanced cancers. Study-wide context: Patients achieving partial responses numbered three: one hepatocellular carcinoma case and two cutaneous melanoma cases.

Germline CDR1 reads LNHDA; CDR2 reads SQIVND (reference sequence). This CDR3 is 18 amino acids long. The junction had 13 bases not matched to a gene; V was cut back by 4 bases and J by 7 bases. General study points: At doses 0.1 to 3.0 mg/kg, CD4+ and CD8+ clones expanded. Among some nonresponders, normalized T-cell clonal expansion was also low. The mean number of expanded clones was higher in CD8+ T cells than in CD4+.

J is TRBJ2-1 and V is TRBV19; 13 nucleotides line up with TRBD2. The source material was CD4+ or CD8+ T cells sorted from blood, sampled in a trial of the OX40 agonist ivuxolimab. The sequence derives from an adult with an advanced solid tumor such as melanoma, head and neck, liver or kidney cancer. CDR3 coding DNA: TGTGCCAGTAGTACGCGTGGACTAGCGGGAGCCCTATGGAATGAGCAGTTCTTC. It translates to CASSTRGLAGALWNEQFF.